Below are 21 T cell receptor beta chains sequenced from a single sample in a study of cytomegalovirus exposure and HLA in healthy donors. PCR used 60 Vbeta primers and 13 Jbeta primers. Repertoires were generated with immunoSEQ multiplex PCR, while TCRdb's copy carries only in-frame clones and drops some. The table lists 200,000 to 300,000 clones, about 81% of them singletons, with 5.4% in the top ten. Material for sequencing was PBMCs. The receptors here all came from a woman between 40 and 50 years old in good health and CMV-seropositive.

The chain recombines TRBV11-3 with TRBJ2-7, with 9 nucleotides matching TRBD1. The V and J ends lost 5 bases and 2 bases, in that order; junction bases with no gene match: 7. Germline V CDR1 and CDR2: SGHNT, YENEEA. CDR3 size: 15 residues. The CDR3 DNA reads TGTGCCAGCAGCCACTCACAGGGGGCAACCTACGAGCAGTACTTC. Translating it yields CASSHSQGATYEQYF.

This chain uses TRBV6-6 with TRBJ1-4; D is uncertain. Between the trimmed V and J ends, which lost 6 bases and 7 bases, there was a span of 18 bases. Germline loops: CDR1 MNHNY, CDR2 SVGAGI (reference sequence). This CDR3 comprises 15 residues. CDR3 in amino acids: CASSPNSRRAEKLFF. The CDR3 DNA follows: TGTGCCAGCAGCCCCAATTCTCGGCGGGCTGAAAAACTGTTTTTT.

In its sample, this clone was seen a few times. The chain employs TRBV7-2 and TRBJ1-4, with D unclear. Per the germline V gene, CDR1 is SGHTA and CDR2 is FQGNSA. The CDR3 runs 15 residues. Trimming removed 2 bases at V and 0 bases at J, with 7 bases between. The CDR3 DNA reads TGTGCCAGCAGCTTATGGGCTGCAACTAATGAAAAACTGTTTTTT. Translation gives CASSLWAATNEKLFF. Supplemented by reference TRBV7-2 and TRBJ1-4, the full variable domain reads GAGVSQSPSNKVTEKGKDVELRCDPISGHTALYWYRQSLGQGLEFLIYFQGNSAPDKSGLPSDRFSAERTGGSVSTLTIQRTQQEDSAVYLCASSLWAATNEKLFFGSGTQLSVL.

As regards this clone: The same CDR3 can be traced to other DNA sequences in this sample. CDR3 sequence reads: CASSQGTGRETQYF. CDR3 DNA: TGCGCCAGCAGCCAAGGGACAGGGAGGGAGACCCAGTACTTC. The chain uses TRBV4-1 and TRBJ2-5, with TRBD1 matching over 8 bases. There are 14 residues in the CDR3. CDR1 is MGHRA and CDR2 is YSYEKL in the germline V gene. Unmatched junction bases numbered 3, after V lost 1 base and J lost 5 bases.

This clone occurred once. The V and J genes are TRBV27 and TRBJ2-7, with D unresolved. Trimming took 0 bases from V and 5 from J, leaving 14 bases between them. CDR3 length: 15 amino acids. Germline V gene data show CDR1 as MNHEY and CDR2 as SMNVEV (reference sequence). The CDR3, as DNA: TGTGCCAGCAGTTTATCGCGCCTAGTGGTCGACGAGCAGTACTTC. This translates into CASSLSRLVVDEQYF.

This chain joins TRBV18 and TRBJ2-2, with 13 bases that match TRBD2. The V segment lost 5 bases and the J segment 6 bases; nucleotides outside the gene matches: 3. CDR1 and CDR2 from the germline V gene are KGHSH and LQKENI. This CDR3 spans 15 amino acids. DNA for the CDR3: TGTGCCAGCTCAGGACTAGCGGGAGATGCCGGGGAGCTGTTTTTT. As protein: CASSGLAGDAGELFF.

The chain links TRBV5-1 to TRBJ1-2; no clear D gene. Trimming shortened V by 0 bases and J by 6 bases, and 9 bases separated the two germline ends. The CDR3 extends over 13 amino acids. Germline V gene data show CDR1 as SGHRS and CDR2 as YFSETQ. This chain's CDR3 is CASSLAIQDGYTF. CDR3 nucleotide sequence: TGCGCCAGCAGCTTGGCTATCCAGGATGGCTACACCTTC.

This clone appeared a few times. The chain has TRBV7-2 and TRBJ2-3, with 8 bases identical to TRBD2. V lost 0 bases and J lost 2; bases outside the gene matches: 1. The CDR3 consists of 15 residues. CDR1 and CDR2 (germline): SGHTA, FQGNSA. The CDR3 region has the DNA TGTGCCAGCAGCTTAGCTAGCGGGATCACAGATACGCAGTATTTT. Translation: CASSLASGITDTQYF. Variable domain in full (rest from reference TRBV7-2 and TRBJ2-3): GAGVSQSPSNKVTEKGKDVELRCDPISGHTALYWYRQSLGQGLEFLIYFQGNSAPDKSGLPSDRFSAERTGGSVSTLTIQRTQQEDSAVYLCASSLASGITDTQYFGPGTRLTVL.

Only one count was recorded for this clone. This same CDR3 is encoded by further DNA sequences in the sample. This chain joins TRBV9 and TRBJ1-2; TRBD1 aligns across 9 bases. The CDR3 loop spans 15 amino acids. V lost 0 bases and J lost 2; bases outside the gene matches: 2. The germline V gene has CDR1 SGDLS and CDR2 YYNGEE. CDR3 DNA: TGTGCCAGCAGCGTAGGGACAGGGGCGAACTATGGCTACACCTTC. As protein: CASSVGTGANYGYTF.

This chain uses TRBV13 with TRBJ2-1; D gene uncertain. Germline-derived CDR1 and CDR2 are PRHDT and FYEKMQ (reference sequence). The CDR3 spans 14 residues. Between the trimmed V and J ends, which lost 3 bases and 9 bases, there was a span of 15 bases. CDR3 region: CASSLVLRRGEQFF. As DNA, the CDR3 is TGTGCCAGCAGCTTGGTCCTACGAAGAGGTGAGCAGTTCTTC.

V is TRBV18 and J is TRBJ1-3; 10 positions match TRBD1. This CDR3 has 16 residues. The germline CDR1 and CDR2 sequences are KGHSH and LQKENI. V shed 3 bases, J shed 2 bases, and the junction held 4 bases outside the gene matches. The CDR3 DNA reads TGTGCCAGCTCACCCAGCGGGACAGGGGCTGGAAACACCATATATTTT. This sequence encodes CASSPSGTGAGNTIYF.

The chain carries TRBV9 and TRBJ1-1, with D perhaps TRBD1 (6 bases). The CDR3 totals 14 residues. V lost 4 bases and J lost 0, with 10 bases in between. CDR1 is SGDLS and CDR2 is YYNGEE in the germline V gene. The DNA of the CDR3 is TGTGCCAGCAGCACCGGACAGATGAACACTGAAGCTTTCTTT. This sequence encodes CASSTGQMNTEAFF.

The V call is TRBV29-1, the J call TRBJ2-5, with TRBD1 matching over 9 bases. The DNA end lines up better with TRBJ2-7; the J call may be wrong. The CDR3 contains 13 residues. Per germline, CDR1 SQVTM and CDR2 ANQGSEA. In nucleotides, the CDR3 is TGCAGCGTGCTCGGACAGGGGACCTACGAGCAGTACTTC. Encoded protein: CSVLGQGTYEQYF.

The CDR3 DNA follows: TGTGCCATCATCGCGACAGGGGGCCCCACCGGGGAGCTGTTTTTT. It codes for CAIIATGGPTGELFF. V usage is TRBV10-3 and J usage is TRBJ2-2, with 10 bases that match TRBD1. CDR3 length equals 15 residues. The ends lost 7 bases at V and 4 bases at J; junction bases unmatched: 6. Germline V gene sequence: CDR1 ENHRY, CDR2 SYGVKD.

The V gene is TRBV5-4, the J gene TRBJ2-3, with 8 nucleotides matching TRBD2. The CDR3 has 15 amino acids. With 1 base clipped from V and 5 bases from J, the junction kept 6 bases outside the gene matches. Germline V lookup: CDR1 SGHNT, CDR2 YYREEE (reference sequence). The CDR3 protein is CASSLKRERVDTQYF. CDR3 in DNA: TGTGCCAGCAGCTTGAAGCGGGAGAGGGTAGATACGCAGTATTTT.

This sequence joins TRBV30 and TRBJ1-3; TRBD1 matches 8 bases. With 4 bases clipped from V and 2 bases from J, the junction kept 7 bases outside the gene matches. This CDR3 has 15 residues. In germline, CDR1 is GTSNPN, CDR2 SVGIG (reference sequence). In nucleotides, the CDR3 is TGTGCCTGGACTTTGACAGGGGTGACTGGAAACACCATATATTTT. Encoded protein: CAWTLTGVTGNTIYF.

The chain employs TRBV7-2 and TRBJ2-4; a possible D gene is TRBD2 (5 bases). Germline V gene data show CDR1 as SGHTA and CDR2 as FQGNSA. The CDR3 is 18 amino acids. Trimming took off 0 bases at V and 2 bases at J, with 17 bases between the two ends. The CDR3 reads CASSLAGEGRGPKNIQYF. CDR3 sequence (DNA): TGTGCCAGCAGCTTAGCGGGAGAAGGGCGTGGTCCCAAAAACATTCAGTACTTC.

The chain joins TRBV18 to TRBJ2-7, with TRBD1 matching 7 bases. The V gene's germline CDR1 is KGHSH and CDR2 LQKENI. V dropped 3 bases and J dropped 3; count of bases not matched to a gene: 2. The CDR3 spans 13 residues. CDR3 sequence: CASSPGQHYEQYF. The DNA of the CDR3 is TGTGCCAGCTCACCGGGACAGCACTACGAGCAGTACTTC.

The chain recombines TRBV6-1 with TRBJ2-5; possible D gene TRBD1, 6 bases. The germline CDR1 and CDR2 sequences are MNHNS and SASEGT. The V end was cut by 6 bases, the J end by 5 bases, with 13 bases between. The CDR3 is made up of 13 amino acids. This CDR3 reads CASRAGEWETQYF. Here the CDR3 DNA reads TGTGCCAGCAGGGCAGGGGAATGGGAGACCCAGTACTTC.

In the case of this clone: One end of the junction varies from germline; a read error may be responsible. The rearrangement joins TRBV7-6 to TRBJ2-5, with D perhaps TRBD2 (5 bases). Per the germline V gene, CDR1 is SGHVS and CDR2 is FNYEAQ. This CDR3 region has 10 residues. The CDR3 reads CASSFEMRDF. The CDR3 DNA is TGTGCCAGCAGCTTTGAGATGAGGGACTTC.

The sample holds a few counts of this clone. The V and J genes are TRBV6-5 and TRBJ1-6, with 7 bases aligning to TRBD1. Looked up from germline, CDR1 is MNHEY and CDR2 is SVGAGI. The CDR3 loop spans 15 amino acids. With 5 bases clipped from V and 8 bases from J, the junction kept 9 bases outside the gene matches. CDR3 sequence reads: CASSQSTGMYSPLHF. The CDR3 region has the DNA TGTGCCAGCAGTCAATCGACAGGGATGTATTCACCCCTCCACTTT.